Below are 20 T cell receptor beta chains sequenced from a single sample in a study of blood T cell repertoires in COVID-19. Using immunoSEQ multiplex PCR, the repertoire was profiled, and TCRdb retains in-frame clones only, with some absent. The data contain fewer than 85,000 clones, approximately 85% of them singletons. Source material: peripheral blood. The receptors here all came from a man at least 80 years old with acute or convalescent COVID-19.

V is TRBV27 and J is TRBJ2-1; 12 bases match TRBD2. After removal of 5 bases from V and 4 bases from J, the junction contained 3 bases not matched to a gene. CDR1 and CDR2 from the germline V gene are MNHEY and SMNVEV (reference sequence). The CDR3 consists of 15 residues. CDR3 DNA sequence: TGTGCCAGCAGTGGGGGACTAGCGGGTTACAATGAGCAGTTCTTC. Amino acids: CASSGGLAGYNEQFF.

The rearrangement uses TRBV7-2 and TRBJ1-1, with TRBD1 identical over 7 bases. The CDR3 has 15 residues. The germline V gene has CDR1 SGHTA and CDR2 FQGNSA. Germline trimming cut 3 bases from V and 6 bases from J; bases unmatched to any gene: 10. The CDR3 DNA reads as TGTGCCAGCAGCTTGGGAATAGGGACAGTCTCTGAAGCTTTCTTT. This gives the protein CASSLGIGTVSEAFF. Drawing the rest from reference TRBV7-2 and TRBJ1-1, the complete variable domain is GAGVSQSPSNKVTEKGKDVELRCDPISGHTALYWYRQSLGQGLEFLIYFQGNSAPDKSGLPSDRFSAERTGGSVSTLTIQRTQQEDSAVYLCASSLGIGTVSEAFFGQGTRLTVV.

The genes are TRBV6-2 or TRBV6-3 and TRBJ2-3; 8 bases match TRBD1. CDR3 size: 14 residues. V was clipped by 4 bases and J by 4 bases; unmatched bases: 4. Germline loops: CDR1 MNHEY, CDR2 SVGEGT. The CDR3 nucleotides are TGTGCCAGCAGTTCCGGACAGGGCTCAGATACGCAGTATTTT. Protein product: CASSSGQGSDTQYF.

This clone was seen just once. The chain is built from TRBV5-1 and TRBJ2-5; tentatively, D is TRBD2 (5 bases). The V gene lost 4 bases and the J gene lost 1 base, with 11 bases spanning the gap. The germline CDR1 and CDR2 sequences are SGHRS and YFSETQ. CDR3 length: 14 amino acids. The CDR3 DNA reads TGCGCCAGCAGCCAGGAGGTCGTCCAAGAGACCCAGTACTTC. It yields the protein CASSQEVVQETQYF.

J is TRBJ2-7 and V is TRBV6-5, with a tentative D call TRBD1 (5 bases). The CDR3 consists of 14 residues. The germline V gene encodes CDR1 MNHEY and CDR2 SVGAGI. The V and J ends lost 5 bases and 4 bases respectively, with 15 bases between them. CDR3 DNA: TGTGCCAGCAGTCACGTAGGCGACAGTTACGAGCAGTACTTC. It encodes CASSHVGDSYEQYF.

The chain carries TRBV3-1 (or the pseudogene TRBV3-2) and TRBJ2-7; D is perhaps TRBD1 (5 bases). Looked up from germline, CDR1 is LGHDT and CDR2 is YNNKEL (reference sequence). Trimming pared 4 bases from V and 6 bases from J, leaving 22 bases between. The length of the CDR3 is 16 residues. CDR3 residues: CASSPHPQGFTREQYF. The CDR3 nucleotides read TGTGCCAGCAGCCCCCACCCTCAGGGCTTCACGCGCGAGCAGTACTTC.

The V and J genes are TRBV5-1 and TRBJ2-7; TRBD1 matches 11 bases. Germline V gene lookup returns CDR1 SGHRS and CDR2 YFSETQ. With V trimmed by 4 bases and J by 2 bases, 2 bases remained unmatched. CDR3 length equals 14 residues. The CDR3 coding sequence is TGCGCCAGCAGCCGGGGACAGGGGGCCTACGAGCAGTACTTC. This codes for CASSRGQGAYEQYF.

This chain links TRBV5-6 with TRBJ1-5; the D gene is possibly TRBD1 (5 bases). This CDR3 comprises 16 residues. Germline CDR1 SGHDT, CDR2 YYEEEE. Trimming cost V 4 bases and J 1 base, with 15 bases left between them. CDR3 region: CASSPSTGDSNQPQHF. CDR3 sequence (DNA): TGTGCCAGCAGCCCATCCACAGGTGACAGCAATCAGCCCCAGCATTTT.

The CDR3 sequence is CASSPTGLNTEAFF. The CDR3 coding sequence is TGTGCCAGCAGCCCGACAGGGTTGAACACTGAAGCTTTCTTT. The V and J genes are TRBV7-3 and TRBJ1-1, with 7 bases matching TRBD1. Germline CDR1 and CDR2: SGHTA and FQGTGA. This CDR3 comprises 14 residues. V dropped 5 bases and J dropped 0; count of bases not matched to a gene: 3.

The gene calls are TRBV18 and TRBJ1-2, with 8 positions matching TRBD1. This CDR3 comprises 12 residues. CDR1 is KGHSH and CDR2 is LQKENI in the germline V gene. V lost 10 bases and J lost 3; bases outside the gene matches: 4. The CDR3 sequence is CATATGDYGYTF. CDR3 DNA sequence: TGTGCCACCGCGACAGGGGACTATGGCTACACCTTC.

Here the CDR3 DNA reads TGCGCCAGCAGCCCGACGGGACAGGGATTTGGGAGCAATCAGCCCCAGCATTTT. Protein product: CASSPTGQGFGSNQPQHF. The V call is TRBV4-1, the J call TRBJ1-5; 9 bases match TRBD1. Germline CDR1 reads MGHRA; CDR2 reads YSYEKL. The trim removed 4 bases at V and 1 base at J, leaving 11 bases unmatched. The CDR3 loop spans 18 amino acids.

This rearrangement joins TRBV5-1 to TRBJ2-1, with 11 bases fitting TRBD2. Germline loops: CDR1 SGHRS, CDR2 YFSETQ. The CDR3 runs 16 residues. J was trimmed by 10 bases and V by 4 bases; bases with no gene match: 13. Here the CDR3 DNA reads TGCGCCAGCAGCACACTACTAGCGGGAGATTCAGGGGAGCAGTTCTTC. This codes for CASSTLLAGDSGEQFF.

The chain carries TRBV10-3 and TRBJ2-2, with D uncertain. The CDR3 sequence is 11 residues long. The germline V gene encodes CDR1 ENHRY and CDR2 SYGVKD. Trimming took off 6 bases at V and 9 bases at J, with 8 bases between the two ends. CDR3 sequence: CAIRKDRELFF. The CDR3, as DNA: TGTGCCATCAGGAAAGACAGGGAGCTGTTTTTT.

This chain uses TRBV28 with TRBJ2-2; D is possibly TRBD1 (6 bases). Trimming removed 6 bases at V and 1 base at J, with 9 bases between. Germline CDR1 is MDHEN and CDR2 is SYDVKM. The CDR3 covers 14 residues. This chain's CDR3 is CASSPGQNTGELFF. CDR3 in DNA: TGTGCCAGCAGCCCGGGACAGAACACCGGGGAGCTGTTTTTT.

CDR3 sequence (DNA): TGTGCCAGCAGCGTAGCCCCACTGTCCCAAGAGACCCAGTACTTC. Translating gives CASSVAPLSQETQYF. V and J are TRBV11-2 and TRBJ2-5; D is ambiguous. V was pared by 5 bases and J by 1 base, with 14 bases between. This CDR3 comprises 15 residues. Germline V CDR1 and CDR2: SGHAT, FQNNGV.

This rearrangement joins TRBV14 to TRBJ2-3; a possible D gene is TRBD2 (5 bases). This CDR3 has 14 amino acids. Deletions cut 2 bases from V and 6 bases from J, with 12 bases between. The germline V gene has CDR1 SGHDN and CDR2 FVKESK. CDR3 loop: CASSQWEKKDTQYF. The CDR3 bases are TGTGCCAGCAGCCAATGGGAGAAGAAGGATACGCAGTATTTT.

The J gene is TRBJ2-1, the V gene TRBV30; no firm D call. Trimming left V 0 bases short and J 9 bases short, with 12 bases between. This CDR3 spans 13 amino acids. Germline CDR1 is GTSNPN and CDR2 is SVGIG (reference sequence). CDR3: CAWSVYGLGEQFF. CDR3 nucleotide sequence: TGTGCCTGGAGTGTATACGGGTTGGGTGAGCAGTTCTTC.

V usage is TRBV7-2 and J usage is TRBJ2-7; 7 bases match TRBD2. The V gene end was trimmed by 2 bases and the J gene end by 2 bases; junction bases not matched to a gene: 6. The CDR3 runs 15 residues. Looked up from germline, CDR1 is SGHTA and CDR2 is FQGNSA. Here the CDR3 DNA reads TGTGCCAGCAGCTTATCGGTCCTAGCGGCCTACGAGCAGTACTTC. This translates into CASSLSVLAAYEQYF. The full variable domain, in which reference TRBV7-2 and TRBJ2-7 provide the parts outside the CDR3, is GAGVSQSPSNKVTEKGKDVELRCDPISGHTALYWYRQSLGQGLEFLIYFQGNSAPDKSGLPSDRFSAERTGGSVSTLTIQRTQQEDSAVYLCASSLSVLAAYEQYFGPGTRLTVT.

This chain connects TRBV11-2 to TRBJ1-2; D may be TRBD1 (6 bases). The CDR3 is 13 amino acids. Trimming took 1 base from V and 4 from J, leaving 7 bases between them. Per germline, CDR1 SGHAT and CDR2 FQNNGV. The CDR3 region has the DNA TGTGCCAGCAGCTTAGGAGGGGGCTATGGCTACACCTTC. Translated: CASSLGGGYGYTF.

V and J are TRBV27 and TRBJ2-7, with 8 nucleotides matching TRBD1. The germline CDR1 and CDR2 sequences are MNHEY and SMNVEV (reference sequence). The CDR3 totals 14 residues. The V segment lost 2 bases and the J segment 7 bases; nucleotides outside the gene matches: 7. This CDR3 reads CASSLGQGMREQYF. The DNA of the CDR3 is TGTGCCAGCAGTTTAGGACAGGGAATGAGAGAGCAGTACTTC.